One sample yielded the 24 T cell receptor beta chains listed below, sequenced in a study of shared clonotypes between healthy human individuals. TCRdb's copy holds only in-frame clones and misses some; the assay was immunoSEQ multiplex PCR. The sample includes 1,100,000 or so clones, 78% of them seen just once. The sample consisted of memory CD4+ T cells from PBMCs. As for subset: CD45RA-negative fraction. The receptor source for this set is a man between 18 and 29 years old in good health. Some clones in this sample may be carry-over from other donors' samples.

The J gene is TRBJ1-1, the V gene TRBV6-1; D gene unclear. V was shortened by 2 bases and J by 2 bases, with 9 bases between the two germline ends. The CDR3 length is 14 residues. From germline, CDR1 is MNHNS and CDR2 SASEGT. The CDR3 sequence: CASSELVENTEAFF. The CDR3 DNA follows: TGTGCCAGCAGTGAATTGGTAGAAAACACTGAAGCTTTCTTT.

The chain has TRBV27 and TRBJ2-4; 12 nucleotides match TRBD2. There are 17 residues in the CDR3. The V segment lost 9 bases and the J segment 1 base; nucleotides outside the gene matches: 10. Germline loops: CDR1 MNHEY, CDR2 SMNVEV (reference sequence). CDR3 residues: CASGLAGFPGAKNIQYF. In DNA form, the CDR3 reads TGTGCCAGTGGACTAGCGGGATTCCCCGGGGCCAAAAACATTCAGTACTTC.

The rearrangement joins TRBV5-1 to TRBJ1-4; no reliable D call. CDR3 length: 15 residues. Trimming took off 0 bases at V and 5 bases at J, with 11 bases between the two ends. Looked up from germline, CDR1 is SGHRS and CDR2 is YFSETQ. CDR3 protein: CASSLGAGGNEKLFF. DNA of the CDR3: TGCGCCAGCAGCTTGGGGGCAGGTGGGAATGAAAAACTGTTTTTT.

This clone was seen a handful of times. The chain joins TRBV30 to TRBJ1-1; TRBD1 matches 7 bases. Germline V gene sequence: CDR1 GTSNPN, CDR2 SVGIG (reference sequence). V was clipped by 2 bases and J by 1 base; unmatched bases: 10. The CDR3 runs 16 residues. For the CDR3, the DNA is TGTGCCTGGAGTAAAGGGGGCTTAGGAGGGAACACTGAAGCTTTCTTT. Its translation: CAWSKGGLGGNTEAFF.

This rearrangement joins TRBV6-5 to TRBJ2-7, with 7 bases identical to TRBD2. V gave up 4 bases and J gave up 0 bases; unmatched junction bases: 3. The CDR3 is 14 residues long. Germline CDR1 reads MNHEY; CDR2 reads SVGAGI. The CDR3 is CASSSSGTSYEQYF. CDR3 coding DNA: TGTGCCAGCAGTTCTAGCGGTACCTCCTACGAGCAGTACTTC.

This clone was seen only once. The chain carries TRBV6-1 and TRBJ2-2; maybe TRBD2 (6 bases). The CDR3 has 14 residues. In germline, CDR1 is MNHNS, CDR2 SASEGT. V lost 10 bases, J lost 0 bases, and 12 bases lay in between. CDR3 residues: CANGGGPNTGELFF. In nucleotides, the CDR3 is TGTGCCAATGGGGGAGGTCCGAACACCGGGGAGCTGTTTTTT.

This clone was seen only a few times. The rearrangement uses TRBV9 and TRBJ2-2; D might be TRBD2 (5 bases). This CDR3 spans 14 amino acids. The germline V and J ends were trimmed by 6 bases and 1 base, with 10 bases remaining between them. The germline V gene encodes CDR1 SGDLS and CDR2 YYNGEE. The DNA of the CDR3 is TGTGCCAGCATGAACGGGGTGAACACCGGGGAGCTGTTTTTT. Its protein is CASMNGVNTGELFF.

The chain couples TRBV27 to TRBJ2-1; 12 bases map to TRBD2. The CDR3 is made up of 15 amino acids. Germline CDR1 is MNHEY and CDR2 is SMNVEV (reference sequence). With 5 bases clipped from V and 8 bases from J, the junction kept 7 bases outside the gene matches. CDR3 sequence reads: CASSLRRLAGDEQFF. In nucleotides, the CDR3 is TGTGCCAGCAGTCTCCGTCGACTAGCGGGAGATGAGCAGTTCTTC.

This clone was seen a few times. One base away lies a much larger clone, so this may be a sequencing read error. The sample holds other DNA sequences that translate to the same CDR3. This chain connects TRBV20-1 to TRBJ2-5; D remains ambiguous. Trimming left V 4 bases short and J 1 base short, with 1 base between. The CDR3 totals 10 residues. From germline, CDR1 is DFQATT and CDR2 SNEGSKA (reference sequence). The CDR3 sequence is CSAIQETQYF. In DNA, the CDR3 is TGCAGTGCTATCCAAGAGACCCAGTACTTC.

This clone showed up just a few times. The chain carries TRBV6-6 and TRBJ1-2, with no clear D. V lost 4 bases and J lost 7, with 7 bases in between. The germline gives CDR1 MNHNY, CDR2 SVGAGI (reference sequence). This CDR3 region has 11 residues. In DNA form, the CDR3 reads TGTGCCAGCAGTTCTTTTGGTGGCTACACCTTC. The encoded protein is CASSSFGGYTF.

Note on this clone: A read error may explain this, as a much larger clone is one base away. The CDR3 region has the DNA TGTGCCAGCAGCTTGAGTGAGACCCAGTACTTC. Protein sequence: CASSLSETQYF. The rearrangement joins TRBV5-5 to TRBJ2-5; D not resolved. The CDR3 is 11 residues long. V was trimmed by 1 base and J by 5 bases, leaving 3 bases between them. The germline gives CDR1 SGHKS, CDR2 YYEKEE (reference sequence).

This clone appeared once. This CDR3 is also generated by other DNA sequences in the sample. This chain uses TRBV7-9 with TRBJ1-3; the D is unclear. The germline V and J ends were trimmed by 0 bases and 7 bases, with 7 bases remaining between them. This CDR3 has 13 amino acids. The V gene's germline CDR1 is SEHNR and CDR2 FQNEAQ (reference sequence). The CDR3 nucleotides are TGTGCCAGCAGCTTAGCGGGAGGGAACACCATATATTTT. It yields the protein CASSLAGGNTIYF.

This chain links TRBV5-1 with TRBJ1-4; 7 bases map to TRBD1. The ends lost 2 bases at V and 7 bases at J; junction bases unmatched: 2. This CDR3 contains 13 residues. Germline CDR1 SGHRS, CDR2 YFSETQ. In DNA, the CDR3 is TGCGCCAGCAGCTTACAGGGGTCTGAAAAACTGTTTTTT. Its protein is CASSLQGSEKLFF.

V gene TRBV4-1 combines with J gene TRBJ1-5; the D gene is possibly TRBD1 (5 bases). Germline V lookup: CDR1 MGHRA, CDR2 YSYEKL. Trimming shortened V by 0 bases and J by 1 base, and 10 bases separated the two germline ends. The CDR3 runs 16 residues. The CDR3 bases are TGCGCCAGCAGCCAAGATGCGTCAGGGAGCAATCAGCCCCAGCATTTT. Translating gives CASSQDASGSNQPQHF.

Ten or more counts support this clone. Other nucleotide sequences from this sample produce the same CDR3. The genes are TRBV9 and TRBJ2-3; 8 bases map to TRBD1. CDR1 is SGDLS and CDR2 is YYNGEE in the germline V gene. V was pared by 4 bases and J by 0 bases, with 7 bases of the junction left unmatched. This CDR3 comprises 16 residues. This chain's CDR3 is CASSLRQGTSTDTQYF. The CDR3 DNA follows: TGTGCCAGCAGCCTACGACAGGGGACCAGCACAGATACGCAGTATTTT.

A remark on this clone: A junction boundary mismatches the germline segment, possibly from a read error. V usage is TRBV4-1 and J usage is TRBJ1-2; unclear D gene. Germline-derived CDR1 and CDR2 are MGHRA and YSYEKL. The CDR3 covers 13 residues. CDR3 coding DNA: TGCGCCAGCAGCCCTCAACCCACTCAGTTGGGGAGCTTC. Translated, it gives CASSPQPTQLGSF.

The genes are TRBV7-2 and TRBJ2-5, with unresolved D. The CDR3 has 14 residues. V dropped 1 base and J dropped 6 bases, with 12 bases sitting between them. Germline assignment: CDR1 SGHTA and CDR2 FQGNSA. This CDR3 reads CASSLGASWKTQYF. The CDR3 DNA follows: TGTGCCAGCAGCTTAGGGGCGAGCTGGAAGACCCAGTACTTC.

This clone was recorded many times. This chain uses TRBV7-6 with TRBJ1-5; 9 bases are shared with TRBD1. The CDR3 is 15 amino acids. Germline lookup yields CDR1 SGHVS and CDR2 FNYEAQ. With 5 bases clipped from V and 5 bases from J, the junction kept 7 bases outside the gene matches. The DNA of the CDR3 is TGTGCCAGCAGCCCGGGGACAGGGTCCGATCAGCCCCAGCATTTT. Amino acid sequence: CASSPGTGSDQPQHF.

This sequence joins TRBV6-5 and TRBJ2-2, with D perhaps matching TRBD2 (6 bases). Between the trimmed V and J ends, which lost 2 bases and 6 bases, there was a span of 10 bases. CDR3 size: 14 residues. The V gene's germline CDR1 is MNHEY and CDR2 SVGAGI. The CDR3 reads CASSYGGLAGELFF. DNA of the CDR3: TGTGCCAGCAGTTACGGGGGGTTGGCCGGGGAGCTGTTTTTT.

V usage is TRBV12-5 and J usage is TRBJ1-1; the match to TRBD1 covers 8 bases. The trim removed 6 bases at V and 7 bases at J, leaving 10 bases unmatched. From germline, CDR1 is LGHNT and CDR2 FRNRAP. The CDR3 length is 14 residues. DNA of the CDR3: TGTGCTAGTGGCTTGTCCGGGACAGGTGGTGAAGCTTTCTTT. Encoded protein: CASGLSGTGGEAFF.

The chain is built from TRBV13 and TRBJ2-1; no clear D. The CDR3 is 16 residues long. Germline CDR1 PRHDT, CDR2 FYEKMQ (reference sequence). Trimming removed 0 bases at V and 0 bases at J, with 9 bases between. CDR3: CASSLGGPSSYNEQFF. The CDR3 DNA follows: TGTGCCAGCAGCTTAGGAGGACCCTCCTCCTACAATGAGCAGTTCTTC.

The chain uses TRBV25-1 and TRBJ1-1; unclear D gene. The CDR3 covers 11 residues. The V gene's germline CDR1 is MGHDK and CDR2 SYGVNS. The germline V and J ends were trimmed by 0 bases and 11 bases, with 7 bases remaining between them. The CDR3 region is CASSEYQRAFF. The DNA for the CDR3 is TGTGCCAGCAGTGAATATCAGAGGGCTTTCTTT.

As to this clone: Mismatch with germline at one junction end may stem from a read error. The chain combines TRBV7-9 with TRBJ2-7; D possibly corresponds to TRBD2 (6 bases). The CDR3 is 13 amino acids. Germline V gene sequence: CDR1 SEHNR, CDR2 FQNEAQ (reference sequence). CDR3 sequence reads: CASSVAVRGEQYF. The CDR3 region has the DNA TGTGCCAGCAGCGTAGCGGTAAGAGGGGAGCAGTACTTC.

V and J are TRBV5-1 and TRBJ1-1, with D possibly TRBD1 on 6 matching bases. Germline V gives CDR1 SGHRS, CDR2 YFSETQ. V was clipped by 4 bases and J by 0 bases, with 16 bases between them. This CDR3 comprises 16 residues. The CDR3 DNA reads as TGCGCCAGCAGCCAAATGACAGGCCTGATGAACACTGAAGCTTTCTTT. Translation gives CASSQMTGLMNTEAFF.